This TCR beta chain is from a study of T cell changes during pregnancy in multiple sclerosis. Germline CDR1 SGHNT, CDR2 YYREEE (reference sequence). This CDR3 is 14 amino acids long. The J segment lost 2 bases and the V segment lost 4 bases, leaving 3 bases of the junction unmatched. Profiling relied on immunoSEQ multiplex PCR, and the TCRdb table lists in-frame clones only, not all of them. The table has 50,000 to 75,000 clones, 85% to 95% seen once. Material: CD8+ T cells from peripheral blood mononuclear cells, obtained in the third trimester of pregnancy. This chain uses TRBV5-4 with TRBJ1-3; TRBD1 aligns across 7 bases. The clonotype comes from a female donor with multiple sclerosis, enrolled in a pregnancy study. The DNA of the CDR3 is TGTGCCAGCAGCGCGACAGGGACTGGAAACACCATATATTTT. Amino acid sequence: CASSATGTGNTIYF.